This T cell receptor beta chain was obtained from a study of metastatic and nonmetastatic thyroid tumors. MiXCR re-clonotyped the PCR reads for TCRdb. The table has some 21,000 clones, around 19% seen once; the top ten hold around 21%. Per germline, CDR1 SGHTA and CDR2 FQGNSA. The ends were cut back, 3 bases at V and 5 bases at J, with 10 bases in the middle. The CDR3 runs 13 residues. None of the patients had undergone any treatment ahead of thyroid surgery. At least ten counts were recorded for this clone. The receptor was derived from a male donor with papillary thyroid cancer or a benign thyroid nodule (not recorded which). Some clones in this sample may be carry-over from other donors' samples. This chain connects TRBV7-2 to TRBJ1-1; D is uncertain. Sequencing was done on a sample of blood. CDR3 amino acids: CASSFGVGTEAFF. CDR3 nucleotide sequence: TGTGCCAGCAGCTTCGGGGTCGGTACTGAAGCTTTCTTT.